The T cell receptor beta chain described here comes from a study of cytomegalovirus exposure and HLA in healthy donors. As for the study in general: The roughly 120 validation repertoires, a later analysis reported, used the same platform as the roughly 660 repertoires from the first cohort. Study results and caveats: Cytomegalovirus status was reportedly diagnosed by the classifier with high sensitivity and specificity.

With regard to this clone: The antigen remains undetermined.

The CDR3 totals 15 residues. Germline-derived CDR1 and CDR2 are MNHEY and SMNVEV (reference sequence). V lost 2 bases to trimming and J lost 4 bases; unmatched junction nucleotides: 0. The assay was immunoSEQ multiplex PCR, and TCRdb's table has in-frame clones only and misses some. The table includes over 100,000 clones, 88% detected once. The sequence came from a woman aged 18-29 years in good health and CMV-seronegative. Input material: PBMCs. The chain couples TRBV27 to TRBJ2-1; TRBD2 agrees at 12 bases. CDR3 nucleotides: TGTGCCAGCAGTTTAGGGACTAGCGGGTACAATGAGCAGTTCTTC. Protein sequence: CASSLGTSGYNEQFF.